This T cell receptor (beta chain) was retrieved from a study of T cell responses to AZD1222 COVID-19 vaccine. The study's findings and limits: Spike-specific TCR depth and breadth grew after two AZD1222 doses.

The CDR3 runs 14 residues. In germline, CDR1 is SGHAT, CDR2 FQDESV (reference sequence). V lost 3 bases to trimming and J lost 2 bases, with 11 bases between them. Pooling covered second doses at about 4 or about 12 weeks. TCRdb keeps only in-frame clones here, not all; method: immunoSEQ multiplex PCR. The repertoire includes about 120,000 clones, 92% of them detected once, and around 8% sits in the top ten. Remarks on this clone: Its target is unknown.

The chain has TRBV11-1 and TRBJ2-7; D not resolved. The source is an adult who received the AZD1222 COVID-19 vaccine. Here the sequenced sample was peripheral blood, taken 28 days after the second AZD1222 dose. The CDR3 DNA sequence: TGTGCCAGCAGCTTGATGGAGACGACCTACGAGCAGTACTTC. It translates to CASSLMETTYEQYF. Drawing the rest from reference TRBV11-1 and TRBJ2-7, the complete variable domain is EAEVAQSPRYKITEKSQAVAFWCDPISGHATLYWYRQILGQGPELLVQFQDESVVDDSQLPKDRFSAERLKGVDSTLKIQPAELGDSAMYLCASSLMETTYEQYFGPGTRLTVT.